This T cell receptor beta chain derives from a study of T cells expressing NK-cell markers. Study summary: The TCR beta repertoires were obtained from sorted CD3+CD56+NKG2C+, CD3+CD56+NKG2C- and CD3+CD56-NKG2C+ T cells. Sequencing covered eight donors, seven HCMV-seropositive and one seronegative. The study's findings and limits: Dominant NKG2C+ clonotype frequencies of roughly 1.0-7.5% of CD8+ T cells were measured in over five donors.

As regards this clonotype: Its antigen is undetermined.

Generation of TCR beta cDNA was performed by 5'RACE template switching incorporating UMIs. Each CDR3 protein gets one entry in TCRdb, which reprocessed the 5' RACE reads and gives no DNA. The repertoire table contains a few hundred thousand distinct CDR3 sequences. This TCR was sampled from a man aged 18 to 69 in good health. The sequenced sample was blood T cells: a sorted CD56 or NKG2C T cell subset, CD4+ or CD8+ T cells, or bulk PBMC T cells (not recorded which).

The CDR3 sequence: CSASPGTGNVLTF. The rearrangement links TRBV20-1 to TRBJ2-6; checking the TCRdb D call of TRBD1 is not possible without DNA. Germline V gives CDR1 DFQATT, CDR2 SNEGSKA (reference sequence). The length of the CDR3 is 13 residues.